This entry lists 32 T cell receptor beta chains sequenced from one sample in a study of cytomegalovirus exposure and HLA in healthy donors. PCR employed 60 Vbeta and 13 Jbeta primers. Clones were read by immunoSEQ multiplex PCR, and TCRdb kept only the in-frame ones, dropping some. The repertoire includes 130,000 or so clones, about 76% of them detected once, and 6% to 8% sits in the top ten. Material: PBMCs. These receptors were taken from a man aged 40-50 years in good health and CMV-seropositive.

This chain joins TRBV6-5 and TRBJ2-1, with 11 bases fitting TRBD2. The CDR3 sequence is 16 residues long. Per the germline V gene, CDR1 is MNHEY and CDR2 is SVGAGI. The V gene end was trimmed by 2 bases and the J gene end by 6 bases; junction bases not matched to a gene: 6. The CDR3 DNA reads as TGTGCCAGCAGTTACACTAGCGGGAGAATGCGCAATGAGCAGTTCTTC. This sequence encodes CASSYTSGRMRNEQFF.

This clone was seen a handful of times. The CDR3, as DNA: TGCGCCAGCAGCGACTCACAGGGGGCTAAGGCTGAGCAGTTCTTC. This gives the protein CASSDSQGAKAEQFF. J is TRBJ2-1 and V is TRBV5-1, with 9 bases aligning to TRBD1. Germline V gene lookup returns CDR1 SGHRS and CDR2 YFSETQ. J was trimmed by 9 bases and V by 4 bases; bases with no gene match: 11. CDR3 size: 15 residues.

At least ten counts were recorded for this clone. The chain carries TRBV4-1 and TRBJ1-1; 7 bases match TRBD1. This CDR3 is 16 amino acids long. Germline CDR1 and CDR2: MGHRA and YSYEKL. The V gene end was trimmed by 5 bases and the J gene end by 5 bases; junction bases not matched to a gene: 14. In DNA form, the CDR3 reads TGCGCCAGCAGCGAAGGGAGGGGGCTTTTGGGAACTGAAGCTTTCTTT. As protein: CASSEGRGLLGTEAFF.

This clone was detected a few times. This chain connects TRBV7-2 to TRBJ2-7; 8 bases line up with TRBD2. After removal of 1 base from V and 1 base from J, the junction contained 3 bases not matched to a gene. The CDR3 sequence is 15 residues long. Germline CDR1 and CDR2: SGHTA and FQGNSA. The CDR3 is CASSLVTGGSYEQYF. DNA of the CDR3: TGTGCCAGCAGCTTAGTAACGGGAGGGTCCTACGAGCAGTACTTC. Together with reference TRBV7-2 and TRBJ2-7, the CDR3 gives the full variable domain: GAGVSQSPSNKVTEKGKDVELRCDPISGHTALYWYRQSLGQGLEFLIYFQGNSAPDKSGLPSDRFSAERTGGSVSTLTIQRTQQEDSAVYLCASSLVTGGSYEQYFGPGTRLTVT.

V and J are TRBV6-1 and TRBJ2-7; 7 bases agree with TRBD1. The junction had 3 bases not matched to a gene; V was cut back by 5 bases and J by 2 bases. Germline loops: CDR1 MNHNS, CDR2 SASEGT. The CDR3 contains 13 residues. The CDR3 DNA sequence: TGTGCCAGCAGTCGGACAGGACCCTACGAGCAGTACTTC. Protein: CASSRTGPYEQYF.

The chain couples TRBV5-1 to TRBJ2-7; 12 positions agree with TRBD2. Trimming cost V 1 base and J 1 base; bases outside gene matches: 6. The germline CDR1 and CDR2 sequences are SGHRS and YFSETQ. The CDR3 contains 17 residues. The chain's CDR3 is CASSLTLAGGSSYEQYF. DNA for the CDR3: TGCGCCAGCAGCTTGACACTAGCGGGGGGTTCGTCCTACGAGCAGTACTTC.

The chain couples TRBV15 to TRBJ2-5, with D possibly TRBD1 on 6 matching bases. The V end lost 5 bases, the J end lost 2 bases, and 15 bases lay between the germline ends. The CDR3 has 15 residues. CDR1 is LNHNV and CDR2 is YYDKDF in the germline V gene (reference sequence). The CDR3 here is CATSGLGQTQETQYF. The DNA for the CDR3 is TGTGCCACCAGCGGCCTCGGACAGACGCAAGAGACCCAGTACTTC. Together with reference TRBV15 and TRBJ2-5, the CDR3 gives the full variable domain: DAMVIQNPRYQVTQFGKPVTLSCSQTLNHNVMYWYQQKSSQAPKLLFHYYDKDFNNEADTPDNFQSRRPNTSFCFLDIRSPGLGDTAMYLCATSGLGQTQETQYFGPGTRLLVL.

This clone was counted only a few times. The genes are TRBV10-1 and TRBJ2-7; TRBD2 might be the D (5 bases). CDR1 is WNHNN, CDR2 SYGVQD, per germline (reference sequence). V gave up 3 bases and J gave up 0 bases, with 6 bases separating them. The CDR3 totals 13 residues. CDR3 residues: CASSDGLSYEQYF. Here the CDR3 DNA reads TGCGCCAGCAGTGACGGACTCTCCTACGAGCAGTACTTC.

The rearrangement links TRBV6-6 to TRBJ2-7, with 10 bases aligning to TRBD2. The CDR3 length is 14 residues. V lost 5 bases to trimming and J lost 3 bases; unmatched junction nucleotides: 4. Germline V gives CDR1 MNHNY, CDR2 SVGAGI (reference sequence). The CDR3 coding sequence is TGTGCCAGCAGTCGGGTAGCGGGGGGCTACGAGCAGTACTTC. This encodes CASSRVAGGYEQYF.

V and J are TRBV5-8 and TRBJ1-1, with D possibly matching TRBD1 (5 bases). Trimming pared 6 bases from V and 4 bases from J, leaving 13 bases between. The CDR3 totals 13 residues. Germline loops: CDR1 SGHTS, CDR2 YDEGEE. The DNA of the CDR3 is TGTGCCAGCATCCCTGGGGGGGTCACTGAAGCTTTCTTT. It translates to CASIPGGVTEAFF.

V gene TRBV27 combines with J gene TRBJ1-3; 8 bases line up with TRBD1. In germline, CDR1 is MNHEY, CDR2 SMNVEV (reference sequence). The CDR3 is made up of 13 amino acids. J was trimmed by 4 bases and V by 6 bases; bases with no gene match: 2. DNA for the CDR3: TGTGCCAGCAGAGGGACAGGAGGAAACACCATATATTTT. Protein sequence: CASRGTGGNTIYF.

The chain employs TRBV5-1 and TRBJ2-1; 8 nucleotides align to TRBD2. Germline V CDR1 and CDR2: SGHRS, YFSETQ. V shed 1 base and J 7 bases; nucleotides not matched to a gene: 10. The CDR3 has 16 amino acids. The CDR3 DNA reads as TGCGCCAGCAGCTTGTCGGTAGCGGGAACGAGGAATGAGCAGTTCTTC. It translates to CASSLSVAGTRNEQFF.

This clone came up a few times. The CDR3 DNA sequence: TGTGCCAGCAGCCGGGGGGCAGGGGCCCAAGATACGCAGTATTTT. This codes for CASSRGAGAQDTQYF. This chain joins TRBV7-8 and TRBJ2-3; D possibly corresponds to TRBD2 (7 bases). Deletions cut 5 bases from V and 5 bases from J, with 17 bases between. This CDR3 contains 15 residues. CDR1 is SGHVS and CDR2 is FQNEAQ in the germline V gene.

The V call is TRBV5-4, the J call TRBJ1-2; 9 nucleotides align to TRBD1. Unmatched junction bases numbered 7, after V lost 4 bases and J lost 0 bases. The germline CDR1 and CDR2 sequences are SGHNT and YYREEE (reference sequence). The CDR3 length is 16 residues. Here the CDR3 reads CASSQGQGTANYGYTF. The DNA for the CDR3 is TGTGCCAGCAGCCAGGGACAGGGTACGGCTAACTATGGCTACACCTTC.

CDR3 sequence reads: CASSFPGLAEAFF. The CDR3 DNA is TGTGCCAGCAGTTTTCCAGGGCTCGCTGAAGCTTTCTTT. The V call is TRBV28, the J call TRBJ1-1; tentative D call: TRBD1 (5 bases). Trimming took 3 bases from V and 6 from J, leaving 11 bases between them. The germline gives CDR1 MDHEN, CDR2 SYDVKM. CDR3 length: 13 amino acids.

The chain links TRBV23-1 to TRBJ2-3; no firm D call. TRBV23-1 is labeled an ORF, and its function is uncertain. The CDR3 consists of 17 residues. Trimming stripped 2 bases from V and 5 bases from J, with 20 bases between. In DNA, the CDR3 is TGCGCCAGCAGTCAAGCCGGCGCCGCTTGGAGAGGAGATACGCAGTATTTT. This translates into CASSQAGAAWRGDTQYF.

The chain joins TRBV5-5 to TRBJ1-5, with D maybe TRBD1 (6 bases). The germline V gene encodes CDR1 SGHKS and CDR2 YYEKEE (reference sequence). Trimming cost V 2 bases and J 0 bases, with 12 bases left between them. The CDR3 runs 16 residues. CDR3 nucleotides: TGTGCCAGCAGCTTATCAGGGACACGTAGCAATCAGCCCCAGCATTTT. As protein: CASSLSGTRSNQPQHF.

CDR3 DNA sequence: TGTGCCAGCAGCCCAACCCTAGGGACCCAGTACTTC. It yields the protein CASSPTLGTQYF. The V and J genes are TRBV5-6 and TRBJ2-5; D is ambiguous. The CDR3 is made up of 12 amino acids. V was clipped by 4 bases and J by 7 bases, with 11 bases between them. Germline CDR1 reads SGHDT; CDR2 reads YYEEEE. The full variable domain, in which reference TRBV5-6 and TRBJ2-5 provide the parts outside the CDR3, is DAGVTQSPTHLIKTRGQQVTLRCSPKSGHDTVSWYQQALGQGPQFIFQYYEEEERQRGNFPDRFSGHQFPNYSSELNVNALLLGDSALYLCASSPTLGTQYFGPGTRLLVL.

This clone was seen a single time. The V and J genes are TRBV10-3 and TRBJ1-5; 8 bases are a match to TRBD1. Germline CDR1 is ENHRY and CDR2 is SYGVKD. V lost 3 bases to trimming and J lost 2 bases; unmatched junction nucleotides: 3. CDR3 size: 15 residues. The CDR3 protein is CAISETTGGNQPQHF. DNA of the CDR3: TGTGCCATCAGTGAAACGACAGGGGGCAATCAGCCCCAGCATTTT.

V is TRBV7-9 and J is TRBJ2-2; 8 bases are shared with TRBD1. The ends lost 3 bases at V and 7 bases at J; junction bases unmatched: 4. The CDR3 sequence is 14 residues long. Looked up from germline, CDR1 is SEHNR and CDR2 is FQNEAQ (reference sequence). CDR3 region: CASSLDRAGGELFF. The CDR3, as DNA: TGTGCCAGCAGCTTGGACAGGGCCGGCGGGGAGCTGTTTTTT.

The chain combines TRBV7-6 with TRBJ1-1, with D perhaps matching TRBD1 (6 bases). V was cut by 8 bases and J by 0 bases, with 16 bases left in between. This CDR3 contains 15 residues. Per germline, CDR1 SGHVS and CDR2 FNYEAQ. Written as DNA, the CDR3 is TGTGCCAGCTCAACCGGACAGAGCATGAACACTGAAGCTTTCTTT. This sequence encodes CASSTGQSMNTEAFF.

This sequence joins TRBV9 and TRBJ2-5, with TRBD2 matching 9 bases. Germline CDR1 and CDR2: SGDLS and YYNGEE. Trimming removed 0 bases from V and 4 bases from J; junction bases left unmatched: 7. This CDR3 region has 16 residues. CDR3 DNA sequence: TGTGCCAGCAGCGTAGGAGTAGCGGGAGCAGTAGAGACCCAGTACTTC. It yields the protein CASSVGVAGAVETQYF.

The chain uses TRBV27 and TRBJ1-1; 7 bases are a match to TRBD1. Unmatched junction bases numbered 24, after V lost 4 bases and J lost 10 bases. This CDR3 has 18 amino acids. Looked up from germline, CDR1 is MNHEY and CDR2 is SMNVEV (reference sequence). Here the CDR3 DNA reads TGTGCCAGCAGTTCTCAAACAGGGGTCGAGAGCGAAAGGGCTGCAGCTTTCTTT. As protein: CASSSQTGVESERAAAFF.

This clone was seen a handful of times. Here the CDR3 DNA reads TGTGCCAGCAGCTTGGTCCCAGCGGGGGGTGCCAAAAACATTCAGTACTTC. Protein sequence: CASSLVPAGGAKNIQYF. V and J are TRBV5-6 and TRBJ2-4; TRBD2 agrees at 9 bases. CDR1 is SGHDT and CDR2 is YYEEEE in the germline V gene. CDR3 length equals 17 residues. V lost 0 bases, J lost 1 base, and 5 bases stayed unmatched. The full variable domain, with the rest looked up from reference TRBV5-6 and TRBJ2-4, is DAGVTQSPTHLIKTRGQQVTLRCSPKSGHDTVSWYQQALGQGPQFIFQYYEEEERQRGNFPDRFSGHQFPNYSSELNVNALLLGDSALYLCASSLVPAGGAKNIQYFGAGTRLSVL.

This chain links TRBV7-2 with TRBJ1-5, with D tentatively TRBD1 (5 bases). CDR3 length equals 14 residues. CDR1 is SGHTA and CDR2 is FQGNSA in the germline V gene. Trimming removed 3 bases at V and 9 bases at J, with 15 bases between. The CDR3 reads CASSFPGAGGPQHF. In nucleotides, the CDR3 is TGTGCCAGCAGCTTCCCCGGGGCGGGAGGGCCCCAGCATTTT.

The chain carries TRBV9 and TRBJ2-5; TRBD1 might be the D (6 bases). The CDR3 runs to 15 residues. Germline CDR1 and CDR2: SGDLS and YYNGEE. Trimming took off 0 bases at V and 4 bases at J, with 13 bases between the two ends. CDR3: CASSVGPGAAETQYF. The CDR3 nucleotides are TGTGCCAGCAGCGTAGGGCCAGGGGCGGCAGAGACCCAGTACTTC.

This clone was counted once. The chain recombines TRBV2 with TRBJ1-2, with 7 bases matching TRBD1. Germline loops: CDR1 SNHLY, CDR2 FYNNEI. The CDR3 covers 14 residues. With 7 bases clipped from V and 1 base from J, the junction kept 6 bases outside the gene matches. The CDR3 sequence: CASIQGQNNYGYTF. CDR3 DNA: TGTGCCAGCATCCAGGGACAGAATAACTATGGCTACACCTTC.

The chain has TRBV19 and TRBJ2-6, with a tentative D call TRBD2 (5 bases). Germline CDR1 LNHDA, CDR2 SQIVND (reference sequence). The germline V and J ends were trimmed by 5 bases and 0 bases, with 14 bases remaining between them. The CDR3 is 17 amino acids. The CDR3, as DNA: TGTGCCAGTAGTGGGATCAGCGGTGGCTCTGGGGCCAACGTCCTGACTTTC. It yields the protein CASSGISGGSGANVLTF.

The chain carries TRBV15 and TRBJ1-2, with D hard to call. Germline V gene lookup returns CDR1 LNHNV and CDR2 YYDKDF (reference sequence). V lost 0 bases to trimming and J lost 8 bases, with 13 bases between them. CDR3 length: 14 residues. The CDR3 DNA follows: TGTGCCACCAGCAGAGATTCGGACTCCCGAGGCTACACCTTC. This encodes CATSRDSDSRGYTF.

CDR3 sequence (DNA): TGTGCCAGTAGTGTCCGGGACGGGGACTACGAGCAGTACTTC. This sequence encodes CASSVRDGDYEQYF. The V call is TRBV19, the J call TRBJ2-5, with D perhaps being TRBD1 or TRBD2 (5 bases each). The J call may be faulty, since TRBJ2-7 better matches the DNA end. CDR3 length: 14 residues. Germline assignment: CDR1 LNHDA and CDR2 SQIVND (reference sequence).

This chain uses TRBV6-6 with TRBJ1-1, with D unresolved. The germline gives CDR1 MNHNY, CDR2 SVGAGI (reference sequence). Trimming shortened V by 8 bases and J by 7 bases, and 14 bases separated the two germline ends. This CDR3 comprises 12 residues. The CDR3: CASEMRVGEAFF. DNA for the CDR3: TGTGCCAGCGAGATGAGGGTAGGTGAAGCTTTCTTT.

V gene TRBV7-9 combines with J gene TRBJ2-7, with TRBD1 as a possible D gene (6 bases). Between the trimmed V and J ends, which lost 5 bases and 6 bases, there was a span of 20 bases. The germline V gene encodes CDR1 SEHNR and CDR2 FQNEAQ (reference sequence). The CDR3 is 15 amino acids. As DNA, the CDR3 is TGTGCCAGCAGCCTCCGGGACACCCTACCCGGCGAGCAGTACTTC. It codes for CASSLRDTLPGEQYF. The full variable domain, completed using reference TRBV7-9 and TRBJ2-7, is DTGVSQNPRHKITKRGQNVTFRCDPISEHNRLYWYRQTLGQGPEFLTYFQNEAQLEKSRLLSDRFSAERPKGSFSTLEIQRTEQGDSAMYLCASSLRDTLPGEQYFGPGTRLTVT.